The entry that follows covers one TCR beta chain sequence. The antigen is undetermined. These data are taken from a study of cytomegalovirus exposure and HLA in healthy donors. On the study more broadly: A data release that came early held approximately 85 million unique TCRs from HLA-typed donors.

The germline V and J ends were trimmed by 3 bases and 4 bases, with 12 bases remaining between them. CDR3 length equals 15 residues. Germline V gene lookup returns CDR1 LNHDA and CDR2 SQIVND (reference sequence). The study ran its PCR with 60 Vbeta and 13 Jbeta primers. Using immunoSEQ multiplex PCR, the repertoire was profiled, and TCRdb retains in-frame clones only, with some absent. The sample lists roughly 86,000 clones, 75% to 80% occurring once. Overall study results and limits: Approximately 160 TCR beta chains were listed as cytomegalovirus-associated.

The chain carries TRBV19 and TRBJ1-4, with D unclear. The sequenced material came from PBMCs. This sequence was found in a female donor in good health and CMV-seronegative. CDR3 in amino acids: CASSMEGSGNEKLFF. CDR3 coding DNA: TGTGCCAGTAGTATGGAGGGATCGGGTAATGAAAAACTGTTTTTT.